This passage covers 19 T cell receptor beta chains from one sample sequenced in a study of blood T cell repertoires in COVID-19. Clones were sequenced by immunoSEQ multiplex PCR, and TCRdb holds only the in-frame ones, with some missing. The data contain about 180,000 clones, roughly nine tenths of them singletons. Sequencing was performed on peripheral blood. The receptors derive from a man aged 45 to 65 with acute or convalescent COVID-19.

The chain recombines TRBV7-9 with TRBJ2-1, with TRBD1 as a possible D gene (6 bases). Germline V CDR1 and CDR2: SEHNR, FQNEAQ (reference sequence). This CDR3 has 12 residues. Trimming stripped 5 bases from V and 7 bases from J, with 9 bases between. Written as DNA, the CDR3 is TGTGCCAGCAGCCAGGACAGAAATGAGCAGTTCTTC. Translation: CASSQDRNEQFF.

The V gene is TRBV18, the J gene TRBJ2-1, with 9 bases identical to TRBD1. This CDR3 is built from 12 residues. The J segment lost 10 bases and the V segment lost 6 bases, leaving 4 bases of the junction unmatched. CDR1 is KGHSH and CDR2 is LQKENI in the germline V gene. CDR3: CASSKDRGEQFF. The CDR3 region has the DNA TGTGCCAGCTCGAAGGACAGGGGAGAGCAGTTCTTC.

V usage is TRBV27 and J usage is TRBJ2-3; the match to TRBD1 covers 9 bases. CDR3 length equals 16 residues. Per the germline V gene, CDR1 is MNHEY and CDR2 is SMNVEV (reference sequence). V was pared by 0 bases and J by 0 bases, with 1 base of the junction left unmatched. Here the CDR3 DNA reads TGTGCCAGCAGTTTATCTGGGACAGGGAGCACAGATACGCAGTATTTT. As protein: CASSLSGTGSTDTQYF.

The chain combines TRBV28 with TRBJ2-7; weak D call: TRBD2 (5 bases). Germline CDR1 and CDR2: MDHEN and SYDVKM. Trimming took 6 bases from V and 9 from J, leaving 15 bases between them. This CDR3 is 12 amino acids long. The CDR3 here is CASSRTVVWQYF. CDR3 DNA: TGTGCCAGCAGCCGGACTGTCGTATGGCAGTACTTC.

The chain recombines TRBV25-1 with TRBJ1-6; 7 positions match TRBD1. Looked up from germline, CDR1 is MGHDK and CDR2 is SYGVNS. J gave up 8 bases and V 1 base, and 5 bases lay outside the gene matches. This CDR3 comprises 15 residues. The CDR3 DNA is TGTGCCAGCAGTGAATCGTACAGGGGCGATTCACCCCTCCACTTT. It yields the protein CASSESYRGDSPLHF.

The chain links TRBV25-1 to TRBJ2-5, with D possibly TRBD1 on 6 matching bases. The germline V and J ends were trimmed by 3 bases and 1 base, with 12 bases remaining between them. The CDR3 totals 15 residues. The germline V gene has CDR1 MGHDK and CDR2 SYGVNS. The CDR3 DNA reads as TGTGCCAGCAGTGACAGGGGACCGAGCCAAGAGACCCAGTACTTC. Amino acids: CASSDRGPSQETQYF.

V is TRBV9 and J is TRBJ2-1, with a weak D call TRBD2 (6 bases). The V gene's germline CDR1 is SGDLS and CDR2 YYNGEE. Trimming pared 4 bases from V and 10 bases from J, leaving 27 bases between. CDR3 length: 17 residues. CDR3 sequence reads: CASSLRYDGLRHAEQFF. CDR3 in DNA: TGTGCCAGCAGCTTAAGATATGACGGACTAAGGCACGCGGAGCAGTTCTTC.

The chain joins TRBV12-3 or TRBV12-4 to TRBJ2-5; possible D gene TRBD2, 6 bases. V shed 7 bases and J shed 4 bases, with 10 bases lying between them. This CDR3 comprises 12 residues. The CDR3 is CASTLGGETQYF. CDR3 nucleotide sequence: TGTGCCAGCACCTTGGGGGGAGAGACCCAGTACTTC.

The chain employs TRBV10-3 and TRBJ2-3; 10 bases agree with TRBD2. The CDR3 covers 16 residues. Per the germline V gene, CDR1 is ENHRY and CDR2 is SYGVKD. J gave up 2 bases and V 3 bases, and 5 bases lay outside the gene matches. The CDR3 DNA follows: TGTGCCATCAGTGAATCCCTAGCGGGGGACACAGATACGCAGTATTTT. This codes for CAISESLAGDTDTQYF.

The rearrangement links TRBV2 to TRBJ1-6; D may be TRBD1 (5 bases). The CDR3 is 15 amino acids. Trimming removed 7 bases at V and 7 bases at J, with 17 bases between. Germline V gene lookup returns CDR1 SNHLY and CDR2 FYNNEI. The CDR3 here is CASTKGQGGNSPLHF. Written as DNA, the CDR3 is TGTGCCAGCACCAAGGGGCAGGGTGGGAATTCACCCCTCCACTTT.

This chain's CDR3 is CASSKRTENYNEQFF. Here the CDR3 DNA reads TGTGCCAGCAGCAAACGGACAGAAAACTACAATGAGCAGTTCTTC. The chain employs TRBV11-3 and TRBJ2-1, with a possible D match to TRBD1 (6 bases). Germline CDR1 SGHNT, CDR2 YENEEA. The CDR3 has 15 amino acids. V gave up 5 bases and J gave up 3 bases, with 14 bases separating them.

This sequence joins TRBV5-4 and TRBJ1-4; D is unresolved. This CDR3 is built from 19 residues. The germline V and J ends were trimmed by 0 bases and 0 bases, with 18 bases remaining between them. Germline CDR1 is SGHNT and CDR2 is YYREEE (reference sequence). CDR3 bases: TGTGCCAGCAGCTTGGTGGTAGCGCCCGGAAGGGCAACTAATGAAAAACTGTTTTTT. Protein product: CASSLVVAPGRATNEKLFF.

CDR3 residues: CAISGGDRNSNQPQHF. Here the CDR3 DNA reads TGTGCCATCAGTGGGGGGGACAGGAATAGCAATCAGCCCCAGCATTTT. This chain joins TRBV10-3 and TRBJ1-5; 8 bases align to TRBD1. The CDR3 is made up of 16 amino acids. Germline lookup yields CDR1 ENHRY and CDR2 SYGVKD. V lost 4 bases and J lost 0; bases outside the gene matches: 5.

This clone was recorded only once. V is TRBV7-2 and J is TRBJ2-2; 11 bases match TRBD1. In germline, CDR1 is SGHTA, CDR2 FQGNSA. J lost 7 bases, V lost 5 bases, and 6 bases had no gene match. The CDR3 extends over 15 amino acids. CDR3 protein: CASSPDRGRGGELFF. CDR3 in DNA: TGTGCCAGCAGCCCGGACAGGGGGCGAGGCGGGGAGCTGTTTTTT.

The rearrangement uses TRBV18 and TRBJ1-5; 11 nucleotides align to TRBD1. With V trimmed by 3 bases and J by 4 bases, 5 bases remained unmatched. The CDR3 loop spans 16 amino acids. Germline lookup yields CDR1 KGHSH and CDR2 LQKENI. CDR3 in DNA: TGTGCCAGCTCACCCCCCGGGACAGGGGGTAATCAGCCCCAGCATTTT. It codes for CASSPPGTGGNQPQHF.

The chain recombines TRBV11-1 with TRBJ2-1; perhaps TRBD1 as D (5 bases). Germline values: CDR1 SGHAT, CDR2 FQDESV (reference sequence). Trimming took 2 bases from V and 2 from J, leaving 13 bases between them. The CDR3 covers 16 residues. CDR3 region: CASSLSGARTYNEQFF. The CDR3 region has the DNA TGTGCCAGCAGCTTATCTGGGGCTAGAACCTACAATGAGCAGTTCTTC. Looking up the rest from reference TRBV11-1 and TRBJ2-1 gives the full variable domain: EAEVAQSPRYKITEKSQAVAFWCDPISGHATLYWYRQILGQGPELLVQFQDESVVDDSQLPKDRFSAERLKGVDSTLKIQPAELGDSAMYLCASSLSGARTYNEQFFGPGTRLTVL.

The gene calls are TRBV5-5 and TRBJ1-1; tentative D call: TRBD1 (5 bases). The CDR3 is 13 residues long. Trimming shortened V by 3 bases and J by 3 bases, and 9 bases separated the two germline ends. The V gene's germline CDR1 is SGHKS and CDR2 YYEKEE (reference sequence). CDR3 bases: TGTGCCAGCAGCTCGCAAGGGGACACTGAAGCTTTCTTT. This codes for CASSSQGDTEAFF.

The CDR3 DNA sequence: TGTGCCAGCAGCTTGGACAGCAGCTACTACAATGAGCAGTTCTTC. As protein: CASSLDSSYYNEQFF. V is TRBV5-4 and J is TRBJ2-1, with D uncertain. The V gene lost 0 bases and the J gene lost 3 bases, with 10 bases spanning the gap. The CDR3 loop spans 15 amino acids. The germline gives CDR1 SGHNT, CDR2 YYREEE (reference sequence).

The chain employs TRBV2 and TRBJ1-5; no reliable D call. Trimming cost V 7 bases and J 0 bases, with 7 bases left between them. Germline V gene lookup returns CDR1 SNHLY and CDR2 FYNNEI. This CDR3 region has 13 residues. The CDR3, as DNA: TGTGCCAGCACACAGTATAGCAATCAGCCCCAGCATTTT. This codes for CASTQYSNQPQHF.